This T cell receptor (beta chain) was sequenced in a study of T cell responses to AZD1222 COVID-19 vaccine. The table came from immunoSEQ multiplex PCR; TCRdb's copy has only in-frame clones and leaves some out. The table shows some 180,000 clones, with roughly 92% occurring only once. General study findings and limits: Females made up more of the donors, who were largely white British, and clonal diversity may have come out too low. Two doses of AZD1222 preceded a rise in Spike-specific TCR breadth and depth.

Notes on this clone: Antigen unknown.

The germline V gene has CDR1 KGHSH and CDR2 LQKENI. This CDR3 contains 12 residues. V gave up 4 bases and J gave up 8 bases; unmatched junction bases: 3. This sequence originates from an adult who received the MenACWY meningococcal vaccine as a control. This sequence joins TRBV18 and TRBJ1-1; 8 bases align to TRBD1. This material consisted of peripheral blood, taken 28 days after the second dose of the MenACWY control vaccine. The CDR3 nucleotides are TGTGCCAGCTCACGGGCAGGGGGCGAAGCTTTCTTT. Its translation: CASSRAGGEAFF.